This TCR beta chain derives from a study of T cell responses to AZD1222 COVID-19 vaccine. Findings and limits, study-wide: Researchers took repertoire samples only after the peak T cell response had come. Seropositivity was recorded at baseline in only six AZD1222 recipients.

Per germline, CDR1 LGHNA and CDR2 YNFKEQ. V lost 2 bases and J lost 10, with 10 bases in between. The CDR3 runs to 12 residues. The table lists this clone with a few counts. Its antigen is unknown. Assay: immunoSEQ multiplex PCR; the TCRdb copy retains only in-frame clones and omits some. The table has under 85,000 clones, around nine tenths seen once. The V and J genes are TRBV4-2 and TRBJ2-3, with D possibly TRBD2 on 6 matching bases. This sequence originates from an adult in good health. Sequencing used peripheral blood, obtained on day 0 of AZD1222 vaccination. The CDR3 here is CASSQHSGAQYF. CDR3 bases: TGTGCCAGCAGCCAACACTCGGGGGCGCAGTATTTT.